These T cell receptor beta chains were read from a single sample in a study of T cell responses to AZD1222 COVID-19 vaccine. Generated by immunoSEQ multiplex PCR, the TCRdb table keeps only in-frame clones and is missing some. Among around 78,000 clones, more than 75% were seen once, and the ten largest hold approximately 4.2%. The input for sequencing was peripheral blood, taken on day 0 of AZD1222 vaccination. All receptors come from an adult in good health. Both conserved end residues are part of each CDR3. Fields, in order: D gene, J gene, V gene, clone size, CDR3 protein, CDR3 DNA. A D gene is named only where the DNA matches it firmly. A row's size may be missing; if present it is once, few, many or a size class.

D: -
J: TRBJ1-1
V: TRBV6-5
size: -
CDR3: CASRSPNTEAFF
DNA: TGTGCCAGCAGGTCCCCGAACACTGAAGCTTTCTTT

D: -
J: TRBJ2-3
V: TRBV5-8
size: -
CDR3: CASSLGSSYFDTQYF
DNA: TGTGCCAGCAGCTTGGGAAGTAGTTATTTTGATACGCAGTATTTT

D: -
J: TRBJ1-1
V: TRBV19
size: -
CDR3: CASSRETDLFGTEAFF
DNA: TGTGCCAGTAGTCGGGAGACAGACCTTTTTGGCACTGAAGCTTTCTTT

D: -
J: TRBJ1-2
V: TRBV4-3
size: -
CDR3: CASSPATGTNYGYTF
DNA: TGCGCCAGCAGCCCAGCGACAGGTACCAACTATGGCTACACCTTC

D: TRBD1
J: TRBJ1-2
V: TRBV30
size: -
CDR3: CAWSPTETGSGYTF
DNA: TGTGCCTGGAGTCCGACAGAGACAGGGTCTGGCTACACCTTC

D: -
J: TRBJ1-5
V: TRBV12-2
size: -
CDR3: CASRSHPGTAIYSNQPQHF
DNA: TGTGCAAGTCGCTCCCACCCCGGGACAGCAATTTATAGCAATCAGCCCCAGCATTTT

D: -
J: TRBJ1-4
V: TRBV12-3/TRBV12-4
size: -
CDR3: CASSKDSSEKLFF
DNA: TGTGCCAGCAGCAAAGATAGCTCGGAAAAACTGTTTTTT

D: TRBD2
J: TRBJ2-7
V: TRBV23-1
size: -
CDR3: CASSQSPLAGDYEQYF
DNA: TGCGCCAGCAGTCAATCCCCACTAGCGGGAGACTACGAGCAGTACTTC

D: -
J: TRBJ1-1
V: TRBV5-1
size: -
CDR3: CASREEDAEAFF
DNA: TGCGCCAGCAGGGAGGAGGACGCTGAAGCTTTCTTT

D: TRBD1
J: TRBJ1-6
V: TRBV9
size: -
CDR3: CASSVAPSTGRAPLHF
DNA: TGTGCCAGCAGCGTAGCTCCTTCGACAGGGAGGGCACCCCTCCACTTT

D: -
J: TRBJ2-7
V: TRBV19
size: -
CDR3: CASSIARDYEQYF
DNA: TGTGCCAGTAGTATAGCCAGGGACTACGAGCAGTACTTC

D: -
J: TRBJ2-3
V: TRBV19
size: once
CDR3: CASSIGLSTDTQYF
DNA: TGTGCCAGTAGTATCGGACTGAGCACAGATACGCAGTATTTT

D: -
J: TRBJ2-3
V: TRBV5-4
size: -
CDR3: CASRAQSTFSTDTQYF
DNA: TGTGCCAGCAGGGCTCAGTCCACCTTTAGCACAGATACGCAGTATTTT

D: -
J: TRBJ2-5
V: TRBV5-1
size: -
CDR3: CASSFIDSRQETQYF
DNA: TGCGCCAGCAGCTTCATTGACAGCAGGCAAGAGACCCAGTACTTC

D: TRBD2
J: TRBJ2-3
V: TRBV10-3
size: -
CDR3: CAISVPRTSGGTDTQYF
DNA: TGTGCCATCAGTGTCCCCCGGACTAGCGGTGGGACAGATACGCAGTATTTT

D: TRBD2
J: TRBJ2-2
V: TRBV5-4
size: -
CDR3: CASSLEWRGENTGELFF
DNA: TGTGCCAGCAGCTTGGAGTGGCGGGGGGAGAACACCGGGGAGCTGTTTTTT

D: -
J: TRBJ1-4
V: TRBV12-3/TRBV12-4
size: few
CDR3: CASSFFQGELFF
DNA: TGTGCCAGCAGTTTTTTTCAGGGAGAGCTGTTTTTT

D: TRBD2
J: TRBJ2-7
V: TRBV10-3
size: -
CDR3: CAISPGTSGRAGGWQEQYF
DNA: TGTGCCATCAGCCCCGGGACTAGCGGGAGGGCCGGGGGATGGCAAGAGCAGTACTTC

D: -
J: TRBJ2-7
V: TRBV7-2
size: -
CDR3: CASSFYRETYEQYF
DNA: TGTGCCAGCAGCTTTTACAGGGAGACCTACGAGCAGTACTTC

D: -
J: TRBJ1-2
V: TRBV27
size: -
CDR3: CASSLYGAGLDDGYTF
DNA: TGTGCCAGCAGTTTATATGGGGCAGGCCTAGATGATGGCTACACCTTC

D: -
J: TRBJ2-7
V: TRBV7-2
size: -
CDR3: CASSLVGLASYEQYF
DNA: TGTGCCAGCAGCTTAGTAGGGCTAGCCTCCTACGAGCAGTACTTC

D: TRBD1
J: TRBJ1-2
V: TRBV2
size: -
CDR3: CASSASGGYGYTF
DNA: TGTGCCAGCAGCGCTTCAGGGGGGTATGGCTACACCTTC

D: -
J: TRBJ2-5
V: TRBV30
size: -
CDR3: CAWTSDHATQYF
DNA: TGTGCCTGGACTAGCGATCACGCGACCCAGTACTTC

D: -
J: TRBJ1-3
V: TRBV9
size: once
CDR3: CASSVSPPSSGNTIYF
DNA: TGTGCCAGCAGCGTAAGCCCGCCTAGCTCTGGAAACACCATATATTTT

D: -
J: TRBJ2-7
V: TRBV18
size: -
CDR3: CASSPQWGNAYEQYF
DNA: TGTGCCAGCTCACCACAATGGGGGAATGCGTACGAGCAGTACTTC

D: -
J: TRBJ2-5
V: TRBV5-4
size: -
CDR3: CASSSAAGQETQYF
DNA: TGTGCCAGCAGCTCCGCAGCGGGCCAAGAGACCCAGTACTTC

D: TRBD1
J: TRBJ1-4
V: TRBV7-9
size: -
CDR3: CASSLGGTGTTNEKLFF
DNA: TGTGCCAGCAGCTTGGGTGGGACAGGGACAACTAATGAAAAACTGTTTTTT

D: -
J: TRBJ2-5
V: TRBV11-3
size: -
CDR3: CASSRPGTPGQETQYF
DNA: TGTGCCAGCAGCCGACCTGGGACACCAGGGCAGGAGACCCAGTACTTC

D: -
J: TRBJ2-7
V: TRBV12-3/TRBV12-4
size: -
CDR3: CASSPNGLDEQYF
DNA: TGTGCCAGCAGCCCCAATGGTCTTGACGAGCAGTACTTC

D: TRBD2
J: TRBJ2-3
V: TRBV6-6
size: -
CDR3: CASTSGLPSTDTQYF
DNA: TGTGCCAGCACCTCGGGACTACCTAGCACAGATACGCAGTATTTT

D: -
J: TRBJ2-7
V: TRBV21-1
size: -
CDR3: CASSKNVWGSYEQYF
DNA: TGTGCCAGCAGCAAGAACGTCTGGGGATCCTACGAGCAGTACTTC

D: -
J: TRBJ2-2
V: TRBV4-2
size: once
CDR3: CASSQPAGTKNTGELFF
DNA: TGTGCCAGCAGCCAACCCGCCGGGACCAAGAACACCGGGGAGCTGTTTTTT

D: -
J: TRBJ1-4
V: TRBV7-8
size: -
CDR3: CASMASFPLGNEKLFF
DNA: TGTGCCAGCATGGCATCTTTCCCTTTGGGTAATGAAAAACTGTTTTTT

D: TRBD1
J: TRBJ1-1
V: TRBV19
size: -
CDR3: CASINRDRGNTEAFF
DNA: TGTGCCAGTATCAACCGGGACAGGGGGAACACTGAAGCTTTCTTT

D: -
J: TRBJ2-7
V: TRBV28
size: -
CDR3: CASSSDSIDEQYF
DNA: TGTGCCAGCAGCTCGGACAGTATCGACGAGCAGTACTTC

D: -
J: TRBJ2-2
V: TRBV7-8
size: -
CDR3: CASSFGQWELLFF
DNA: TGTGCCAGCAGCTTCGGACAGTGGGAGTTACTGTTTTTT

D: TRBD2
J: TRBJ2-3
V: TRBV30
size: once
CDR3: CAWSKQVSGPSTDTQYF
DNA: TGTGCCTGGAGCAAACAGGTTAGCGGGCCTAGCACAGATACGCAGTATTTT

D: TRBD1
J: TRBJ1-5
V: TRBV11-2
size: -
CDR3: CASSFGQGGFGNQPQHF
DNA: TGTGCCAGCAGCTTCGGACAGGGTGGTTTTGGCAATCAGCCCCAGCATTTT

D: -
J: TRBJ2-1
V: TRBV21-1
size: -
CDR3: CASSKAWGRDSLFNEQFF
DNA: TGTGCCAGCAGCAAAGCGTGGGGCCGGGACAGCCTCTTCAATGAGCAGTTCTTC

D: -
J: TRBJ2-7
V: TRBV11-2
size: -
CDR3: CASSLRGSYEQYF
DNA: TGTGCCAGCAGCTTACGCGGGTCCTACGAGCAGTACTTC

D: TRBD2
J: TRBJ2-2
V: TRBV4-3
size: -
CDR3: CASSQDSAGLTGELFF
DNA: TGCGCCAGCAGCCAAGACTCAGCGGGGCTCACCGGGGAGCTGTTTTTT

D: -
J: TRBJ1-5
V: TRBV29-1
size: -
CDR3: CSAAPGDSGQPQHF
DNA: TGCAGCGCGGCACCGGGGGATAGTGGTCAGCCCCAGCATTTT

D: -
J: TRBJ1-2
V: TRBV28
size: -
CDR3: CASSLSAVGYTF
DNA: TGTGCCAGCAGTTTATCAGCAGTTGGCTACACCTTC

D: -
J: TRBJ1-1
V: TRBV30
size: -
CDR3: CAWSVGRGRTEAFF
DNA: TGTGCCTGGAGTGTAGGCAGGGGAAGGACTGAAGCTTTCTTT

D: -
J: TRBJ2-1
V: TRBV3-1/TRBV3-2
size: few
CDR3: CASSQDGGNEQFF
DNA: TGTGCCAGCAGCCAAGATGGGGGGAATGAGCAGTTCTTC

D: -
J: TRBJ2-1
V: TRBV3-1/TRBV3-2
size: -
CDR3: CASSLSGANEQFF
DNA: TGTGCCAGCAGCCTGTCGGGGGCCAATGAGCAGTTCTTC

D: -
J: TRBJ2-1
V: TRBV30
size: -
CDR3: CAWSIRTDEQFF
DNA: TGTGCCTGGAGTATCCGGACCGATGAGCAGTTCTTC

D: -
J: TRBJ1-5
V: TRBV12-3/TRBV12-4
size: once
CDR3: CASSPANQPQHF
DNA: TGTGCCAGCAGCCCCGCCAATCAGCCCCAGCATTTT

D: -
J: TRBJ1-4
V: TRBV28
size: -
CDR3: CASSLQGATNEKLFF
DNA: TGTGCCAGCAGTTTGCAGGGAGCAACTAATGAAAAACTGTTTTTT

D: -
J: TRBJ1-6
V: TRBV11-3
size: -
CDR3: CASSLVRGAYNSPLHF
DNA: TGTGCCAGCAGCTTAGTGCGAGGAGCCTATAATTCACCCCTCCACTTT

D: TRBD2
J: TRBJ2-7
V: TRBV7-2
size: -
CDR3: CASSLRTSGWGYEQYF
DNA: TGTGCCAGCAGCTTACGGACTAGCGGGTGGGGCTACGAGCAGTACTTC

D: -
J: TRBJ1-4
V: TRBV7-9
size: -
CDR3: CASSLPYNEKLFF
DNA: TGTGCCAGCAGCCTCCCGTATAATGAAAAACTGTTTTTT

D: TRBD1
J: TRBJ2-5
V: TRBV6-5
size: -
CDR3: CASSYVAWGQQEPQYF
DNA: TGTGCCAGCAGTTATGTCGCGTGGGGACAGCAGGAGCCCCAGTACTTC

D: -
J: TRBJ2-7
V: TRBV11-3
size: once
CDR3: CASSSTAFSYEQYF
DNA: TGTGCCAGCAGTTCAACGGCCTTCTCCTACGAGCAGTACTTC

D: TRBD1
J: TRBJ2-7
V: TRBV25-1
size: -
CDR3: CASSSTRGSSYEQYF
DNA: TGTGCCAGCAGTAGTACCAGGGGGAGCTCCTACGAGCAGTACTTC

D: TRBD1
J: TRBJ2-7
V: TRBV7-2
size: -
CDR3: CASRLANTGGEQYF
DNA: TGTGCCAGCAGGCTGGCGAACACAGGGGGTGAGCAGTACTTC

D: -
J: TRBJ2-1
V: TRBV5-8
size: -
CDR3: CASSQGITSSSYNEQFF
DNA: TGTGCCAGCAGCCAAGGCATAACCTCAAGCTCCTACAATGAGCAGTTCTTC